Below, 21 T cell receptor beta chains from the same sample are listed, as sequenced in a study of CD8+ T cells in alopecia areata. Following extraction, RNA underwent reverse transcription to cDNA, which served as the sequencing template. Method: immunoSEQ multiplex PCR; TCRdb's copy keeps in-frame clones and lacks some. The repertoire holds about 200,000 clones, about 53% seen once, with just over 0.45% in the top ten. The sequences come from CD4+ T cells sorted from blood, collected at week 0. The origin of the receptors is a human donor with alopecia areata.

This clone was detected a few times. The chain has TRBV2 and TRBJ1-5; TRBD1 is a possible D gene (5 bases). V was pared by 0 bases and J by 2 bases, with 11 bases between. The CDR3 contains 16 residues. Germline V gene lookup returns CDR1 SNHLY and CDR2 FYNNEI. The CDR3 nucleotides are TGTGCCAGCAGTGAAGCAACAGGAGACGGCAATCAGCCCCAGCATTTT. Its protein is CASSEATGDGNQPQHF. Full variable domain (outside the CDR3, taken from reference TRBV2 and TRBJ1-5): EPEVTQTPSHQVTQMGQEVILRCVPISNHLYFYWYRQILGQKVEFLVSFYNNEISEKSEIFDDQFSVERPDGSNFTLKIRSTKLEDSAMYFCASSEATGDGNQPQHFGDGTRLSIL.

This chain uses TRBV9 with TRBJ1-4; 7 nucleotides match TRBD1. Germline-derived CDR1 and CDR2 are SGDLS and YYNGEE. Losses at the gene ends were 4 bases for V and 11 bases for J; bases not matched to a gene: 11. The CDR3 totals 14 residues. The CDR3 region is CASSPQSETGKLFF. DNA of the CDR3: TGTGCCAGCAGCCCACAATCCGAGACAGGGAAACTGTTTTTT.

The chain recombines TRBV19 with TRBJ2-1; 14 nucleotides match TRBD2. V shed 4 bases, J shed 5 bases, and the junction held 1 base outside the gene matches. Germline CDR1 reads LNHDA; CDR2 reads SQIVND (reference sequence). This CDR3 is 15 amino acids long. CDR3 DNA: TGTGCCAGTAGTAGGACTAGCGGGAGGAACAATGAGCAGTTCTTC. This sequence encodes CASSRTSGRNNEQFF.

The V and J genes are TRBV15 and TRBJ2-7; D is perhaps TRBD1 or TRBD2 (5 bases each). Per the germline V gene, CDR1 is LNHNV and CDR2 is YYDKDF (reference sequence). V lost 4 bases to trimming and J lost 4 bases, with 8 bases between them. CDR3 length: 12 amino acids. The CDR3 reads CATSTEGYEQYF. The CDR3 DNA sequence: TGTGCCACCAGCACCGAGGGGTACGAGCAGTACTTC.

The V gene is TRBV5-4, the J gene TRBJ2-6; 15 nucleotides line up with TRBD2. The V gene's germline CDR1 is SGHNT and CDR2 YYREEE (reference sequence). J lost 2 bases, V lost 4 bases, and 10 bases had no gene match. There are 20 residues in the CDR3. The CDR3 bases are TGTGCCAGCAGCCAGGGACTAGCGGGGGGCCATCCGACTGGGGCCAACGTCCTGACTTTC. Its translation: CASSQGLAGGHPTGANVLTF. The full variable domain, its missing parts supplied by reference TRBV5-4 and TRBJ2-6, is ETGVTQSPTHLIKTRGQQVTLRCSSQSGHNTVSWYQQALGQGPQFIFQYYREEENGRGNFPPRFSGLQFPNYSSELNVNALELDDSALYLCASSQGLAGGHPTGANVLTFGAGSRLTVL.

V gene TRBV5-1 combines with J gene TRBJ2-5; TRBD2 is a possible D gene (5 bases). The CDR3 loop spans 13 amino acids. Germline lookup yields CDR1 SGHRS and CDR2 YFSETQ. V lost 3 bases, J lost 2 bases, and 8 bases lay in between. The CDR3 loop reads CASSSRGQETQYF. The CDR3 bases are TGCGCCAGCAGCTCCCGAGGGCAAGAGACCCAGTACTTC.

The chain uses TRBV30 and TRBJ1-6; 9 bases map to TRBD1. Germline lookup yields CDR1 GTSNPN and CDR2 SVGIG (reference sequence). CDR3 length equals 14 residues. V gave up 3 bases and J gave up 7 bases; unmatched junction bases: 4. The CDR3 sequence is CAWRTGTGNSPLHF. CDR3 bases: TGTGCCTGGAGGACCGGGACAGGGAATTCACCCCTCCACTTT. The variable domain in full, completed from reference TRBV30 and TRBJ1-6, reads SQTIHQWPATLVQPVGSPLSLECTVEGTSNPNLYWYRQAAGRGLQLLFYSVGIGQISSEVPQNLSASRPQDRQFILSSKKLLLSDSGFYLCAWRTGTGNSPLHFGNGTRLTVT.

The CDR3 reads CASGLVLSELRQGLETGELFF. CDR3 sequence (DNA): TGTGCTAGTGGTTTGGTACTCTCTGAGCTGAGACAGGGTCTTGAGACCGGGGAGCTGTTTTTT. This chain links TRBV12-5 with TRBJ2-2, with TRBD1 identical over 7 bases. Losses at the gene ends were 0 bases for V and 5 bases for J; bases not matched to a gene: 21. CDR1 and CDR2 from the germline V gene are LGHNT and FRNRAP. This CDR3 has 21 residues.

The rearrangement uses TRBV29-1 and TRBJ1-2; TRBD1 matches 7 bases. Trimming took 7 bases from V and 4 from J; bases not matched to a gene: 3. The CDR3 extends over 11 amino acids. CDR1 and CDR2 from the germline V gene are SQVTM and ANQGSEA. The chain's CDR3 is CSAQGGYGYTF. The DNA of the CDR3 is TGCAGCGCGCAGGGGGGCTATGGCTACACCTTC.

The chain has TRBV29-1 and TRBJ2-6, with D tentatively TRBD1 (6 bases). The CDR3 contains 17 residues. Trimming removed 4 bases at V and 0 bases at J, with 16 bases between. Per the germline V gene, CDR1 is SQVTM and CDR2 is ANQGSEA. CDR3 residues: CSVGTAGTSSGANVLTF. The CDR3 region has the DNA TGCAGCGTTGGGACAGCAGGAACGTCCTCTGGGGCCAACGTCCTGACTTTC.

This clone was found a few times. The chain employs TRBV29-1 and TRBJ1-1; TRBD1 might be the D (6 bases). This CDR3 is built from 13 residues. The germline V gene encodes CDR1 SQVTM and CDR2 ANQGSEA. Trimming removed 4 bases from V and 0 bases from J, with 9 bases in between. The DNA for the CDR3 is TGCAGCGTTGGGACAGTCTTGAACACTGAAGCTTTCTTT. Amino acid sequence: CSVGTVLNTEAFF. Using reference TRBV29-1 and TRBJ1-1 for the parts outside the CDR3, the full variable domain is SAVISQKPSRDICQRGTSLTIQCQVDSQVTMMFWYRQQPGQSLTLIATANQGSEATYESGFVIDKFPISRPNLTFSTLTVSNMSPEDSSIYLCSVGTVLNTEAFFGQGTRLTVV.

This chain connects TRBV11-2 to TRBJ2-7; 9 bases are a match to TRBD2. The CDR3 is 15 residues long. V trimming: 5 bases; J trimming: 3 bases; junction bases outside the gene matches: 8. Germline CDR1 is SGHAT and CDR2 is FQNNGV. The chain's CDR3 is CASSPSGSGSYEQYF. The CDR3 DNA follows: TGTGCCAGCAGCCCGTCTGGTAGCGGGAGCTACGAGCAGTACTTC. Together with reference TRBV11-2 and TRBJ2-7, the CDR3 gives the full variable domain: EAGVAQSPRYKIIEKRQSVAFWCNPISGHATLYWYQQILGQGPKLLIQFQNNGVVDDSQLPKDRFSAERLKGVDSTLKIQPAKLEDSAVYLCASSPSGSGSYEQYFGPGTRLTVT.

This rearrangement joins TRBV6-1 to TRBJ2-5, with 8 positions matching TRBD1. From germline, CDR1 is MNHNS and CDR2 SASEGT. The junction had 7 bases not matched to a gene; V was cut back by 6 bases and J by 4 bases. The CDR3 length is 14 residues. DNA for the CDR3: TGTGCCAGCAGAGGGACAGGTAGAGGAGAGACCCAGTACTTC. It codes for CASRGTGRGETQYF.

V usage is TRBV18 and J usage is TRBJ2-6; TRBD1 matches 12 bases. Germline CDR1 is KGHSH and CDR2 is LQKENI. CDR3 length equals 18 residues. V lost 3 bases and J lost 3; bases outside the gene matches: 6. The CDR3 DNA follows: TGTGCCAGCTCACCGCTGGGACAGGGGGCGATTGGGGCCAACGTCCTGACTTTC. Protein product: CASSPLGQGAIGANVLTF.

The chain has TRBV25-1 and TRBJ1-1; 12 bases fit TRBD1. Germline V gene sequence: CDR1 MGHDK, CDR2 SYGVNS. With V trimmed by 6 bases and J by 2 bases, 1 base remained unmatched. CDR3 size: 14 residues. This chain's CDR3 is CASRGTGGNTEAFF. CDR3 in DNA: TGTGCCAGCAGGGGGACAGGGGGCAACACTGAAGCTTTCTTT. The variable domain in full, completed from reference TRBV25-1 and TRBJ1-1, reads EADIYQTPRYLVIGTGKKITLECSQTMGHDKMYWYQQDPGMELHLIHYSYGVNSTEKGDLSSESTVSRIRTEHFPLTLESARPSHTSQYLCASRGTGGNTEAFFGQGTRLTVV.

The rearrangement links TRBV30 to TRBJ1-2; D is ambiguous. Germline lookup yields CDR1 GTSNPN and CDR2 SVGIG (reference sequence). This CDR3 has 12 amino acids. V was shortened by 4 bases and J by 4 bases, with 10 bases between the two germline ends. DNA of the CDR3: TGTGCCTGGACTACGGGCGCCTATGGCTACACCTTC. Translation gives CAWTTGAYGYTF.

The V gene is TRBV20-1, the J gene TRBJ1-1, with D hard to call. Germline loops: CDR1 DFQATT, CDR2 SNEGSKA (reference sequence). CDR3 length: 11 residues. V shed 4 bases and J shed 11 bases, with 14 bases lying between them. The CDR3 reads CSAIREPEAFF. CDR3 DNA: TGCAGTGCTATCCGGGAGCCAGAGGCTTTCTTT.

The rearrangement uses TRBV4-1 and TRBJ1-5, with unresolved D. CDR3 length: 15 amino acids. Germline-derived CDR1 and CDR2 are MGHRA and YSYEKL. The V end was cut by 4 bases, the J end by 0 bases, with 10 bases between. CDR3 sequence (DNA): TGCGCCAGCAGCCGACTTTACAATAGCAATCAGCCCCAGCATTTT. It translates to CASSRLYNSNQPQHF.

The chain recombines TRBV7-2 with TRBJ1-6; perhaps TRBD1 as D (6 bases). The V end was cut by 11 bases, the J end by 8 bases, with 16 bases between. Germline V gene sequence: CDR1 SGHTA, CDR2 FQGNSA. CDR3 size: 13 residues. As DNA, the CDR3 is TGTGCCTCCACCCGGGACATCGATTCACCCCTCCACTTT. Residues: CASTRDIDSPLHF. The variable domain in full, with the rest retrieved from reference TRBV7-2 and TRBJ1-6, is GAGVSQSPSNKVTEKGKDVELRCDPISGHTALYWYRQSLGQGLEFLIYFQGNSAPDKSGLPSDRFSAERTGGSVSTLTIQRTQQEDSAVYLCASTRDIDSPLHFGNGTRLTVT.

This clone was seen a single time. The V call is TRBV30, the J call TRBJ2-4; 7 positions agree with TRBD1. The germline gives CDR1 GTSNPN, CDR2 SVGIG (reference sequence). The CDR3 sequence is 16 residues long. With 3 bases clipped from V and 5 bases from J, the junction kept 13 bases outside the gene matches. As DNA, the CDR3 is TGTGCCTGGAGCGAAGGAGGTACAGGGGCCCAAAACATTCAGTACTTC. It codes for CAWSEGGTGAQNIQYF.

This clone was seen a few times. V is TRBV29-1 and J is TRBJ1-2; the match to TRBD1 covers 8 bases. The ends lost 3 bases at V and 3 bases at J; junction bases unmatched: 3. Looked up from germline, CDR1 is SQVTM and CDR2 is ANQGSEA. The CDR3 consists of 13 residues. This CDR3 is CSVEPGQDYGYTF. DNA for the CDR3: TGCAGCGTTGAGCCGGGACAGGACTATGGCTACACCTTC.